This T cell receptor (beta chain) was profiled in a study of tumor-infiltrating lymphocytes in oesophageal squamous cell carcinoma (dated by TCRdb to 2016 to 2017). Based on the germline V gene (reference sequence), the CDR1 and CDR2 sequences are LNHDA and SQIVND. V drops 5 bases and J drops 4 bases, leaving 8 bases in between. From the cysteine up to the phenylalanine, the CDR3 has a length of 13 residues. Here the CDR3 DNA is all that survives: 39 bases in frame from base 1. Receptor libraries were prepared by PCR. The data were produced on an Illumina HiSeq 2000. The public reads were reprocessed in TCRdb via fastp at Q25 and MiXCR, keeping in-frame beta chains. CDR3 protein sequences are deduplicated, and each keeps its most common genes and DNA. This sample holds some 22,000 distinct CDR3 sequences; about 35% were observed only once. The leading ten clones occupy 12% of the sample. For this clonotype: No antigen is known for it. The sample holds no much larger clone one base away, and base qualities are not on file.

Recombination connected TRBV19 to TRBJ1-4; the D gene cannot be named for sure. The sequencing input was esophageal tumor tissue. The clonotype originates from a male donor with esophageal squamous cell carcinoma. The CDR3 region has the sequence CASSGGVNEKLFF. In nucleotide form, the sequence is TGTGCCAGTAGTGGCGGTGTTAATGAAAAACTGTTTTTT.